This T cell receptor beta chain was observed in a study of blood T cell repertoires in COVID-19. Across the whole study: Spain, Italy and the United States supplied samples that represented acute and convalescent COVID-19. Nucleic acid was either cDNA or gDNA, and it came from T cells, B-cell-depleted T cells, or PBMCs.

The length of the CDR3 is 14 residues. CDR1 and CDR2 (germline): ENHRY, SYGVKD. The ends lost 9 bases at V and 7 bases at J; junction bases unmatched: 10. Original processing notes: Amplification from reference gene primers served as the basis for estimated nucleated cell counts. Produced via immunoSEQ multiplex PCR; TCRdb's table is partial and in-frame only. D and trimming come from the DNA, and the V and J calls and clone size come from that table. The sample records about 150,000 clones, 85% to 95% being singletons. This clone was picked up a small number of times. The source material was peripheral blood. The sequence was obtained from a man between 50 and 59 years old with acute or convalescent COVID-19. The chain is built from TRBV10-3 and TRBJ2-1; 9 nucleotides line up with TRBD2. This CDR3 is CAMAASGRLNEQFF. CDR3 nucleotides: TGTGCCATGGCGGCCAGCGGGAGGCTTAATGAGCAGTTCTTC.